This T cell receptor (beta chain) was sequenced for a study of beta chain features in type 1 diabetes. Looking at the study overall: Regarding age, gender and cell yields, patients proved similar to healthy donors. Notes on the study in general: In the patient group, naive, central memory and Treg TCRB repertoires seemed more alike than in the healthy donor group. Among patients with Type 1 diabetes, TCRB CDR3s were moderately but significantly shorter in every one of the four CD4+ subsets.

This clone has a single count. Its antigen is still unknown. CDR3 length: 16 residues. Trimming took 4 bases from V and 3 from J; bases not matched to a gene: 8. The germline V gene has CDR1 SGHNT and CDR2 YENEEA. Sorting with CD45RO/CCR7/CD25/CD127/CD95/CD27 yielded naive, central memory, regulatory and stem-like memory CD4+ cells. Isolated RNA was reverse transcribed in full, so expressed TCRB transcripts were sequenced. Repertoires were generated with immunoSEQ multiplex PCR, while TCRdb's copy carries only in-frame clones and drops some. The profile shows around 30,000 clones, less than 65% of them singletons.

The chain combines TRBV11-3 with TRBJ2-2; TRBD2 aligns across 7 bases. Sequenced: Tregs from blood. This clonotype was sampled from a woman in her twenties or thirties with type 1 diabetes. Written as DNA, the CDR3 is TGTGCCAGCAGCTCCCGACTAGCAGAGGACACCGGGGAGCTGTTTTTT. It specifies CASSSRLAEDTGELFF.